The source of this T cell receptor (beta chain) is a study of cytomegalovirus exposure and HLA in healthy donors. Study details: Early released data comprised tens of millions of unique TCRs from HLA-typed donors.

PCR involved 60 Vbeta and 13 Jbeta primers. Clones were sequenced by immunoSEQ multiplex PCR, and TCRdb holds only the in-frame ones, with some missing. Of about 200,000 clones detected, 82% appear once; the ten largest clones hold under 7.5%. The V gene's germline CDR1 is SGHVS and CDR2 FNYEAQ. CDR3 length: 17 amino acids. Deletions cut 0 bases from V and 0 bases from J, with 14 bases between. V usage is TRBV7-6 and J usage is TRBJ1-1; D is perhaps TRBD1 (5 bases). The TCR was taken from a woman between 45 and 60 years old in good health and CMV-seropositive. The sequenced sample was PBMCs. CDR3 amino acids: CASSLAQSRTMNTEAFF. The DNA of the CDR3 is TGTGCCAGCAGCTTAGCGCAGAGCAGGACAATGAACACTGAAGCTTTCTTT.